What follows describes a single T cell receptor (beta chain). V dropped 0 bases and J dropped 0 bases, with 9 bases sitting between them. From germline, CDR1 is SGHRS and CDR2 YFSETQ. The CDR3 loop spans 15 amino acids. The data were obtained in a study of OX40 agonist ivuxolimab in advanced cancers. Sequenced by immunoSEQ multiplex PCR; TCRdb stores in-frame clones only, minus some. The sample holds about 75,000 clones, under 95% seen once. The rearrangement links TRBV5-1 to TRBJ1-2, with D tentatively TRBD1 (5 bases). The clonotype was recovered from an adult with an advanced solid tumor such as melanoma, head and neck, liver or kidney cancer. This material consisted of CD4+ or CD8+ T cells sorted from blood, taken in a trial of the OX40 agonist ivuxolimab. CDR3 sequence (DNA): TGCGCCAGCAGCTTGGTGGGGGTAACTAACTATGGCTACACCTTC. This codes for CASSLVGVTNYGYTF.